This T cell receptor beta chain was captured in a study of tumor-infiltrating lymphocytes in localized non-small cell lung cancer. This CDR3 has 14 residues. V lost 5 bases and J lost 0, with 11 bases in between. Looked up from germline, CDR1 is SNHLY and CDR2 is FYNNEI. Sequencing used immunoSEQ multiplex PCR; TCRdb keeps in-frame clones, though not all of them. The table shows under 15,000 clones, with about 63% occurring only once. The sequence derives from a human donor with non-small cell lung cancer. The sample was lung tumor tissue. The V gene is TRBV2, the J gene TRBJ2-7; D gene ambiguous. The CDR3 loop reads CASSFTRSSYEQYF. CDR3 DNA: TGTGCCAGCAGTTTCACCAGGAGCTCCTACGAGCAGTACTTC.